The present entry profiles one T cell receptor (beta chain) with its context. As yet, its antigen is unknown. V dropped 2 bases and J dropped 3 bases, with 12 bases sitting between them. This CDR3 is 14 amino acids long. The germline gives CDR1 SGHDT, CDR2 YYEEEE. The sample belongs to a study of CD8+ T cells in alopecia areata. Broader study findings: Lesional tissue from the scalp (especially in alopecia totalis/universalis) showed higher clonality than normal scalp. Scalp sample data also include resident alphabeta T cells from normal skin.

Sorting separated CD4+ and CD8+ T cells out of PBMCs. Once RNA had been extracted, it was reverse transcribed into cDNA to act as the sequencing template. The method was immunoSEQ multiplex PCR; TCRdb's version includes in-frame clones alone and lacks a portion of them. This table has under 130,000 clones, roughly half appearing once. The sample taken for sequencing was CD4+ T cells sorted from blood. The source of this sequence is a human donor in good health. This rearrangement joins TRBV5-6 to TRBJ2-7; D unresolved. This CDR3 reads CASSFLRNNYEQYF. For the CDR3, the DNA is TGTGCCAGCAGCTTCCTCAGGAATAACTACGAGCAGTACTTC.